One sample yielded the 22 T cell receptor beta chains listed below, sequenced in a study of response to subunit inactivated influenza vaccine. TCRdb called the RT-PCR reads again in MiXCR, with one record for every CDR3 protein. The repertoire holds almost 250,000 distinct CDR3 sequences, with 9% to 15% as singletons. The material was non-naive T cells sorted from PBMCs, obtained around 15 days before vaccination. The source is a man aged 50 or older who received an inactivated influenza vaccine.

In its sample, this clonotype was seen a few times. V and J are TRBV6-1 and TRBJ2-1; 7 bases are a match to TRBD1. This CDR3 region has 15 residues. Per germline, CDR1 MNHNS and CDR2 SASEGT. V gave up 5 bases and J gave up 3 bases; unmatched junction bases: 7. The CDR3 loop is CASSLTTGFYNEQFF. The CDR3 DNA is TGTGCCAGCAGTCTGACGACAGGGTTCTACAATGAGCAGTTCTTC.

Only a few counts were recorded for this clonotype. The chain is built from TRBV29-1 and TRBJ2-1; no definite D call. Trimming removed 6 bases from V and 4 bases from J, with 7 bases in between. CDR3 size: 11 residues. Germline lookup yields CDR1 SQVTM and CDR2 ANQGSEA. CDR3 DNA: TGCAGCGTCGAGGAGTACAATGAGCAGTTCTTC. Translating it yields CSVEEYNEQFF.

This clonotype has at least ten counts. Here the CDR3 DNA reads TGTGCCAGCAGTGAAAGGGGCGCCGTTCACTCCTACGAGCAGTACTTC. The encoded protein is CASSERGAVHSYEQYF. The rearrangement uses TRBV6-1 and TRBJ2-7; TRBD1 might be the D (5 bases). The germline V and J ends were trimmed by 2 bases and 0 bases, with 14 bases remaining between them. The CDR3 length is 16 residues. Looked up from germline, CDR1 is MNHNS and CDR2 is SASEGT.

This clonotype has just a few counts. V gene TRBV4-3 combines with J gene TRBJ1-6; D is ambiguous. Germline V lookup: CDR1 LGHNA, CDR2 YSLEER. The ends were cut back, 0 bases at V and 6 bases at J, with 12 bases in the middle. The CDR3 has 16 residues. The CDR3, as DNA: TGCGCCAGCAGCCAAGATATCGGTAGGGTTAATTCACCCCTCCACTTT. As protein: CASSQDIGRVNSPLHF.

This clonotype has ten or more counts. CDR3 residues: CASSLTSSYEQYF. The CDR3 coding sequence is TGTGCCAGCAGCTTAACCTCCTCCTACGAGCAGTACTTC. The chain couples TRBV7-2 to TRBJ2-7; unclear D gene. The CDR3 is 13 residues long. V lost 2 bases and J 0 bases, leaving 5 bases between the germline ends. Germline CDR1 reads SGHTA; CDR2 reads FQGNSA.

This sequence joins TRBV6-1 and TRBJ1-1, with unresolved D. V lost 2 bases and J 5 bases, leaving 9 bases between the germline ends. The length of the CDR3 is 13 residues. Looked up from germline, CDR1 is MNHNS and CDR2 is SASEGT. CDR3 in DNA: TGTGCCAGCAGTGAACACAAGATTACTGAAGCTTTCTTT. The encoded protein is CASSEHKITEAFF.

Ten or more counts support this clonotype. This chain uses TRBV27 with TRBJ2-7; the D call may be TRBD1 or TRBD2 (5 bases each). V lost 2 bases to trimming and J lost 3 bases, with 11 bases between them. The CDR3 is made up of 14 amino acids. Germline CDR1 and CDR2: MNHEY and SMNVEV (reference sequence). CDR3 in DNA: TGTGCCAGCAGTTTACGAGGGGACCGCTACGAGCAGTACTTC. It encodes CASSLRGDRYEQYF.

This clonotype came up many times. This chain links TRBV28 with TRBJ1-5, with TRBD1 identical over 7 bases. Germline V gene data show CDR1 as MDHEN and CDR2 as SYDVKM. V dropped 3 bases and J dropped 5; count of bases not matched to a gene: 7. The CDR3 has 15 amino acids. The CDR3, as DNA: TGTGCCAGCAGTTTTAGACAGGGTGTTTATCAGCCCCAGCATTTT. It yields the protein CASSFRQGVYQPQHF.

This clonotype was recorded at least ten times. The chain recombines TRBV4-2 with TRBJ2-3, with unresolved D. V lost 0 bases to trimming and J lost 2 bases, with 9 bases between them. Germline lookup yields CDR1 LGHNA and CDR2 YNFKEQ. The CDR3 has 15 residues. The CDR3 loop reads CASSQDLDPTDTQYF. CDR3 sequence (DNA): TGTGCCAGCAGCCAAGACCTAGATCCCACAGATACGCAGTATTTT.

CDR3 sequence reads: CASSQGLRLAGIVRADTQYF. The CDR3, as DNA: TGCGCCAGCAGCCAAGGGCTAAGACTAGCGGGGATTGTACGGGCAGATACGCAGTATTTT. The chain uses TRBV4-1 and TRBJ2-3; 11 bases match TRBD2. CDR1 MGHRA and CDR2 YSYEKL come from the germline V gene. The CDR3 is made up of 20 amino acids. V trimming: 1 base; J trimming: 4 bases; junction bases outside the gene matches: 16.

The gene calls are TRBV11-1 and TRBJ2-3, with D tentatively TRBD1 (5 bases). V dropped 5 bases and J dropped 2 bases, with 11 bases sitting between them. This CDR3 contains 14 residues. Germline V gene lookup returns CDR1 SGHAT and CDR2 FQDESV (reference sequence). CDR3 sequence: CASSPQGATDTQYF. DNA of the CDR3: TGTGCCAGCAGCCCACAAGGGGCCACAGATACGCAGTATTTT.

This sequence joins TRBV6-2 or TRBV6-3 and TRBJ2-5; D is perhaps TRBD1 (6 bases). In germline, CDR1 is MNHEY, CDR2 SVGEGT. V lost 0 bases, J lost 0 bases, and 8 bases lay in between. This CDR3 region has 15 residues. This CDR3 reads CASSYSGAHQETQYF. The DNA of the CDR3 is TGTGCCAGCAGTTACTCGGGGGCCCACCAAGAGACCCAGTACTTC.

This clonotype has more than one count but fewer than ten. The chain recombines TRBV28 with TRBJ1-5; D unresolved. Germline CDR1 is MDHEN and CDR2 is SYDVKM. Trimming stripped 7 bases from V and 1 base from J, with 17 bases between. The CDR3 sequence is 16 residues long. CDR3 nucleotides: TGTGCCAGCACTAGAAGGGAGCGTCGGAGCAATCAGCCCCAGCATTTT. Its translation: CASTRRERRSNQPQHF.

In this sample, this clonotype turned up many times. V gene TRBV7-8 combines with J gene TRBJ2-7; D might be TRBD1 or TRBD2, each matching 5 bases. CDR3 length: 14 amino acids. CDR1 is SGHVS and CDR2 is FQNEAQ in the germline V gene. Trimming removed 1 base at V and 4 bases at J, with 11 bases between. As DNA, the CDR3 is TGTGCCAGCAGCTTAGTGGGGGATGGGTACGAGCAGTACTTC. It codes for CASSLVGDGYEQYF.

This clonotype appeared many times. V gene TRBV5-1 combines with J gene TRBJ2-1; D possibly corresponds to TRBD1 (6 bases). V lost 4 bases, J lost 6 bases, and 17 bases lay in between. The CDR3 contains 15 residues. Germline CDR1 SGHRS, CDR2 YFSETQ. In nucleotides, the CDR3 is TGCGCCAGCAGCCATATGGGGGCAAATAGCAATGAGCAGTTCTTC. Translated: CASSHMGANSNEQFF.

This clonotype has only a few counts. This CDR3 is CATRSGTTDTQYF. Here the CDR3 DNA reads TGTGCCACCCGGTCGGGCACGACTGATACGCAGTATTTT. The chain combines TRBV24-1 with TRBJ2-3; D is unclear. CDR1 KGHDR and CDR2 SFDVKD come from the germline V gene. This CDR3 spans 13 amino acids. The V end lost 9 bases, the J end lost 6 bases, and 15 bases lay between the germline ends.

The chain couples TRBV29-1 to TRBJ2-1; D unclear. This CDR3 comprises 14 residues. Germline values: CDR1 SQVTM, CDR2 ANQGSEA. The V end lost 4 bases, the J end lost 5 bases, and 15 bases lay between the germline ends. DNA for the CDR3: TGCAGCGTTGTCGGTTGGGCTAGAGACAATGAGCAGTTCTTC. This translates into CSVVGWARDNEQFF.

Only a few counts were recorded for this clonotype. The V gene is TRBV7-9, the J gene TRBJ2-5, with 12 positions matching TRBD2. Germline V gene sequence: CDR1 SEHNR, CDR2 FQNEAQ (reference sequence). J gave up 4 bases and V 2 bases, and 8 bases lay outside the gene matches. CDR3 length: 17 residues. CDR3 loop: CASSLSKRLAGVETQYF. Here the CDR3 DNA reads TGTGCCAGCAGCTTATCAAAGCGACTAGCGGGAGTAGAGACCCAGTACTTC.

CDR3 sequence reads: CSVEPHRIDTQYF. CDR3 coding DNA: TGCAGCGTTGAACCCCACCGGATAGATACGCAGTATTTT. The chain couples TRBV29-1 to TRBJ2-3; D gene uncertain. CDR1 and CDR2 from the germline V gene are SQVTM and ANQGSEA. The CDR3 totals 13 residues. The V gene lost 2 bases and the J gene lost 5 bases, with 11 bases spanning the gap.

This clonotype was seen many times. V gene TRBV3-1 combines with J gene TRBJ1-1; D is perhaps TRBD1 (5 bases). CDR1 is LGHDT and CDR2 is YNNKEL in the germline V gene (reference sequence). V lost 9 bases and J 8 bases, leaving 16 bases between the germline ends. This CDR3 is built from 12 residues. The CDR3 loop is CASGNRNREAFF. CDR3 DNA: TGTGCCAGTGGAAACAGGAATAGGGAAGCTTTCTTT.

This clonotype was observed many times. The J gene is TRBJ1-2, the V gene TRBV10-3; maybe TRBD1 (5 bases). This CDR3 is 12 amino acids long. Deletions cut 9 bases from V and 4 bases from J, with 12 bases between. Germline V gene sequence: CDR1 ENHRY, CDR2 SYGVKD. CDR3 region: CAIERQGYGYTF. DNA of the CDR3: TGTGCCATAGAACGGCAGGGCTATGGCTACACCTTC.

This clonotype was counted many times. V is TRBV10-3 and J is TRBJ2-2, with D tentatively TRBD1 or TRBD2 (5 bases each). Trimming shortened V by 2 bases and J by 6 bases, and 13 bases separated the two germline ends. Germline V gene data show CDR1 as ENHRY and CDR2 as SYGVKD. The CDR3 covers 15 residues. As DNA, the CDR3 is TGTGCCATCAGTGAGGGGACGGGGAAACCCGGGGAGCTGTTTTTT. Protein: CAISEGTGKPGELFF.